A selection of T cell receptor beta chains follows, all from one sample in a study of blood T cell repertoires in COVID-19. This table comes from immunoSEQ multiplex PCR, and its TCRdb copy is limited to in-frame clones, with some not included. The sample has approximately 280,000 clones, around 90% seen once. The specimen sequenced was PBMCs or T cells enriched from blood (not recorded which). The origin of the receptors is a young woman with acute COVID-19. Both conserved end residues are part of each CDR3. The D gene is left open where the match is weak. Clone size is stated in some rows and not others, as once, few, many or a class when expanded.

V gene: TRBV6-5; J gene: TRBJ2-7; clone size: .; D gene: .; CDR3 protein: CASSLLAYEQYF; CDR3 DNA: TGTGCCAGCAGTTTATTAGCCTACGAGCAGTACTTC
V gene: TRBV3-1/TRBV3-2; J gene: TRBJ2-3; clone size: .; D gene: TRBD2; CDR3 protein: CASSQVMREGNTDTQYF; CDR3 DNA: TGTGCCAGCAGCCAAGTTATGCGGGAGGGAAACACAGATACGCAGTATTTT
V gene: TRBV6-5; J gene: TRBJ1-2; clone size: .; D gene: TRBD1; CDR3 protein: CAGPRGTDYGYTF; CDR3 DNA: TGTGCCGGCCCCAGGGGGACGGACTATGGCTACACCTTC
V gene: TRBV2; J gene: TRBJ2-1; clone size: .; D gene: .; CDR3 protein: CASSEYERAYNEQFF; CDR3 DNA: TGTGCCAGCAGTGAATACGAGCGGGCCTACAATGAGCAGTTCTTC
V gene: TRBV7-2; J gene: TRBJ1-2; clone size: .; D gene: .; CDR3 protein: CASSFRTVNYGYTF; CDR3 DNA: TGTGCCAGCAGCTTCCGGACAGTTAACTATGGCTACACCTTC
V gene: TRBV7-8; J gene: TRBJ2-7; clone size: .; D gene: .; CDR3 protein: CASSLDFSGDTYEQYF; CDR3 DNA: TGTGCCAGCAGCTTAGATTTCAGCGGAGACACCTACGAGCAGTACTTC
V gene: TRBV5-4; J gene: TRBJ2-5; clone size: .; D gene: TRBD1; CDR3 protein: CASSLRGRGETQYF; CDR3 DNA: TGTGCCAGCAGCTTAAGGGGGCGAGGCGAGACCCAGTACTTC
V gene: TRBV7-6; J gene: TRBJ2-1; clone size: .; D gene: TRBD2; CDR3 protein: CASSLVPSGRGYNEQFF; CDR3 DNA: TGTGCCAGCAGCTTAGTCCCTAGCGGGAGGGGCTACAATGAGCAGTTCTTC
V gene: TRBV24-1; J gene: TRBJ2-1; clone size: .; D gene: TRBD1; CDR3 protein: CATSDPGQGSASAYYNEQFF; CDR3 DNA: TGTGCCACCAGTGACCCGGGACAGGGGTCTGCTAGCGCATACTACAATGAGCAGTTCTTC
V gene: TRBV6-5; J gene: TRBJ1-6; clone size: .; D gene: TRBD1; CDR3 protein: CASSYLGQGGNSPLHF; CDR3 DNA: TGTGCCAGCAGTTACCTAGGACAGGGGGGGAATTCACCCCTCCACTTT
V gene: TRBV27; J gene: TRBJ1-5; clone size: once; D gene: .; CDR3 protein: CATGEGRRPQHF; CDR3 DNA: TGTGCCACCGGGGAGGGCCGACGGCCCCAGCATTTT
V gene: TRBV19; J gene: TRBJ2-1; clone size: .; D gene: TRBD2; CDR3 protein: CASSRLAEGFYNEQFF; CDR3 DNA: TGTGCCAGTAGTCGACTAGCGGAAGGTTTCTACAATGAGCAGTTCTTC
V gene: TRBV27; J gene: TRBJ2-7; clone size: .; D gene: TRBD1; CDR3 protein: CASSLYRGPPYEQYF; CDR3 DNA: TGTGCCAGCAGTTTATACAGGGGACCACCCTACGAGCAGTACTTC
V gene: TRBV18; J gene: TRBJ1-1; clone size: .; D gene: TRBD1; CDR3 protein: CASSPGTGLFTEAFF; CDR3 DNA: TGTGCCAGCTCACCTGGGACAGGGTTGTTCACTGAAGCTTTCTTT
V gene: TRBV19; J gene: TRBJ2-1; clone size: .; D gene: .; CDR3 protein: CASSIGQAANVINEQFF; CDR3 DNA: TGTGCCAGTAGTATTGGCCAGGCCGCCAATGTTATTAATGAGCAGTTCTTC
V gene: TRBV6-2/TRBV6-3; J gene: TRBJ2-1; clone size: .; D gene: TRBD2; CDR3 protein: CASSPGTSGYNEQFF; CDR3 DNA: TGTGCCAGCAGTCCCGGGACTAGCGGCTACAATGAGCAGTTCTTC
V gene: TRBV11-2; J gene: TRBJ2-1; clone size: .; D gene: .; CDR3 protein: CASSVWEYGNEQFF; CDR3 DNA: TGTGCCAGCAGCGTGTGGGAGTATGGGAATGAGCAGTTCTTC